Presented here are 16 T cell receptor beta chains from one specimen sequenced in a study of blood T cells in healthy people across ages. Next came a second PCR, run for roughly 6 to 11 cycles, which used a sample-barcoded 5' primer along with a J-beta primer mix. TCRdb re-called the 5' RACE reads through MiXCR, storing one row per CDR3 protein. The sample has 650,000 to 700,000 distinct CDR3 sequences, over 40% seen once. The source material was blood. These receptors originate from a woman aged 80 or older in good health.

At least ten counts were recorded for this clonotype. The rearrangement joins TRBV6-5 to TRBJ1-5, with D hard to call. V lost 3 bases to trimming and J lost 9 bases, with 9 bases between them. Looked up from germline, CDR1 is MNHEY and CDR2 is SVGAGI. The CDR3 runs 12 residues. The CDR3 protein is CASSYPGRPQHF. The CDR3 DNA follows: TGTGCCAGCAGTTATCCCGGGAGGCCCCAGCATTTT.

This clonotype appeared many times. This rearrangement joins TRBV7-2 to TRBJ1-2; D uncertain. Germline V CDR1 and CDR2: SGHTA, FQGNSA. The V end was cut by 5 bases, the J end by 8 bases, with 12 bases between. The CDR3 totals 12 residues. DNA of the CDR3: TGTGCCAGCAGCCTCAACATGCGGGGCTACACCTTC. Translating it yields CASSLNMRGYTF.

This clonotype has just a few counts. A much larger clone lies a single base off, so this may be a read error. The chain joins TRBV7-9 to TRBJ2-7, with 8 bases fitting TRBD1. V was clipped by 5 bases and J by 7 bases; unmatched bases: 16. The CDR3 has 16 amino acids. Germline CDR1 and CDR2: SEHNR and FQNEAQ (reference sequence). In nucleotides, the CDR3 is TGTGCCAGCAGCCCAATCCGGGACAGGAAGGGGTATGAGCAGTACTTC. It yields the protein CASSPIRDRKGYEQYF.

V usage is TRBV6-2 or TRBV6-3 and J usage is TRBJ2-3; D is perhaps TRBD1 (5 bases). Germline loops: CDR1 MNHEY, CDR2 SVGEGT. This CDR3 has 17 amino acids. V was cut by 5 bases and J by 6 bases, with 24 bases left in between. DNA for the CDR3: TGTGCCAGCAGTCGGGTGGGGCCGGCGGTGGGCTTGGATACGCAGTATTTT. Translating gives CASSRVGPAVGLDTQYF.

This clonotype was seen ten or more times. The V and J genes are TRBV5-1 and TRBJ2-7; 11 nucleotides agree with TRBD2. Germline CDR1 is SGHRS and CDR2 is YFSETQ. V gave up 4 bases and J gave up 3 bases; unmatched junction bases: 6. The CDR3 runs 15 residues. This CDR3 is CASSRPGLAVYEQYF. The CDR3 DNA is TGCGCCAGCAGCCGCCCGGGACTAGCGGTCTACGAGCAGTACTTC.

This clonotype was recorded at least ten times. The DNA of the CDR3 is TGTGCCAGCAGTTACGCGACAGGAGTAGAGGAAAAACTGTTTTTT. Its translation is CASSYATGVEEKLFF. The chain has TRBV6-5 and TRBJ1-4, with D maybe TRBD1 (6 bases). CDR3 length equals 15 residues. Germline CDR1 reads MNHEY; CDR2 reads SVGAGI. V lost 2 bases and J lost 8, with 15 bases in between.

The chain couples TRBV4-3 to TRBJ2-6; unclear D gene. V shed 1 base and J shed 0 bases, with 4 bases lying between them. The V gene's germline CDR1 is LGHNA and CDR2 YSLEER. The CDR3 has 15 residues. The CDR3 loop is CASSQGYSGANVLTF. Here the CDR3 DNA reads TGCGCCAGCAGCCAAGGATACTCTGGGGCCAACGTCCTGACTTTC.

V usage is TRBV6-6 and J usage is TRBJ2-3; 7 nucleotides match TRBD1. The CDR3 has 17 residues. V shed 4 bases and J 4 bases; nucleotides not matched to a gene: 14. Germline CDR1 reads MNHNY; CDR2 reads SVGAGI (reference sequence). As DNA, the CDR3 is TGTGCCAGCAGTTCCGGACAGGTTGCCTCGGGACCAGATACGCAGTATTTT. The encoded protein is CASSSGQVASGPDTQYF.

A note on this clonotype: This could be a read error, since a much larger clone is one nucleotide away. The chain is built from TRBV12-3 or TRBV12-4 and TRBJ2-4; 7 bases map to TRBD1. The length of the CDR3 is 15 residues. The chain's CDR3 is CASSRDSLAKNVQYF. CDR3 DNA: TGTGCCAGCAGTAGGGACAGTTTAGCCAAAAACGTTCAGTACTTC.

This clonotype was recorded many times. The rearrangement joins TRBV15 to TRBJ1-2, with no clear D. CDR3 length equals 17 residues. Germline-derived CDR1 and CDR2 are LNHNV and YYDKDF (reference sequence). The germline V and J ends were trimmed by 0 bases and 4 bases, with 18 bases remaining between them. The CDR3 sequence is CATSRDVTDGRSYGYTF. CDR3 sequence (DNA): TGTGCCACCAGCAGAGATGTTACAGATGGTAGGAGCTATGGCTACACCTTC.

Many counts were recorded for this clonotype. The V call is TRBV3-1, the J call TRBJ2-1; D perhaps matches TRBD2 (7 bases). Germline CDR1 reads LGHDT; CDR2 reads YNNKEL (reference sequence). Between the trimmed V and J ends, which lost 4 bases and 6 bases, there was a span of 13 bases. The CDR3 has 14 amino acids. The CDR3 reads CASSRGGDTNEQFF. The CDR3, as DNA: TGTGCCAGCAGCCGGGGAGGGGACACCAATGAGCAGTTCTTC.

This chain joins TRBV29-1 and TRBJ1-1; D ambiguous. Trimming cost V 4 bases and J 6 bases, with 12 bases left between them. The CDR3 contains 12 residues. The V gene's germline CDR1 is SQVTM and CDR2 ANQGSEA. CDR3 coding DNA: TGCAGCGTTGTGGGAAGGGCAGCTGAAGCTTTCTTT. Its protein is CSVVGRAAEAFF.

This clonotype was observed a few times. CDR3 protein: CASSLLPGDTEAFF. In DNA form, the CDR3 reads TGCGCCAGCAGCTTGTTACCAGGGGACACTGAAGCTTTCTTT. The V and J genes are TRBV5-1 and TRBJ1-1, with D possibly being TRBD1 (6 bases). V lost 1 base, J lost 3 bases, and 10 bases lay in between. Germline V lookup: CDR1 SGHRS, CDR2 YFSETQ. There are 14 residues in the CDR3.

The chain uses TRBV29-1 and TRBJ1-1; D not resolved. Germline assignment: CDR1 SQVTM and CDR2 ANQGSEA. The CDR3 length is 13 residues. V was pared by 6 bases and J by 0 bases, with 11 bases between. Written as DNA, the CDR3 is TGCAGCGTAAGTTTCATATTGAACACTGAAGCTTTCTTT. Translated, it gives CSVSFILNTEAFF. Drawing the rest from reference TRBV29-1 and TRBJ1-1, the complete variable domain is SAVISQKPSRDICQRGTSLTIQCQVDSQVTMMFWYRQQPGQSLTLIATANQGSEATYESGFVIDKFPISRPNLTFSTLTVSNMSPEDSSIYLCSVSFILNTEAFFGQGTRLTVV.

Comments on this clonotype: A junction end diverges from the germline sequence, so it may reflect a read error. The V gene is TRBV7-7, the J gene TRBJ2-1; maybe TRBD1 (6 bases). The DNA end lines up better with TRBJ2-7; the J call may be wrong. The CDR3 runs to 14 residues. The V gene's germline CDR1 is SSHAT and CDR2 FNYEAQ (reference sequence). The CDR3 region has the DNA TGTGCTAGCAGCTTAGCAGGGGCCTACAATGAGCAGTACTTC. This gives the protein CASSLAGAYNEQYF.

This clonotype occurred many times. The V call is TRBV5-1, the J call TRBJ2-3; 8 bases agree with TRBD2. V dropped 0 bases and J dropped 1; count of bases not matched to a gene: 1. The CDR3 consists of 15 residues. Germline assignment: CDR1 SGHRS and CDR2 YFSETQ. CDR3 protein: CASSLGGGRTDTQYF. The CDR3 DNA sequence: TGCGCCAGCAGCTTGGGCGGGGGGCGCACAGATACGCAGTATTTT.